Given below is one T cell receptor (beta chain) in context. As originally analysed: Researchers report that nucleated cell counts were estimated from reference gene primer amplification. Here immunoSEQ multiplex PCR was the method, and the copy in TCRdb shows in-frame clones only, minus some. From that table come the V and J calls and clone size; the DNA was used to work out D and trimming. The table has about 23,000 clones, about 86% seen once. V shed 7 bases and J shed 4 bases, with 17 bases lying between them. Germline lookup yields CDR1 MGHDK and CDR2 SYGVNS. The CDR3 covers 15 residues. This entry belongs to a study of blood T cell repertoires in COVID-19. Study background: Italy, Spain and the United States were the sources of the convalescent and acute COVID-19 samples. T cells, B-cell-depleted T cells, or PBMCs provided the cDNA or gDNA that served as material.

The sample was peripheral blood. The rearrangement uses TRBV25-1 and TRBJ1-3; D is perhaps TRBD1 (5 bases). This clonotype was sampled from a human donor with acute or convalescent COVID-19. The donor label of this sample is uncertain. The CDR3 DNA reads as TGTGCCAGCACTCAAGCGGGGCTGCCCGGAAACACCATATATTTT. Translated, it gives CASTQAGLPGNTIYF.